These T cell receptor beta chains were read from a single sample in a study of tumor-infiltrating lymphocytes in localized non-small cell lung cancer. Sequenced by immunoSEQ multiplex PCR; TCRdb stores in-frame clones only, minus some. The data hold around 16,000 clones, with approximately 69% observed a single time. The sequenced sample was lung tumor tissue. The receptors originated from a human donor with non-small cell lung cancer. CDR3s include the opening cysteine and the closing phenylalanine or tryptophan. D genes are given only for firm matches.

CASSLETGDSTKQYF | TRBJ2-7 | 15 | TRBV4-2 | TRBD1
CASSFREGGSYEQYF | TRBJ2-7 | 15 | TRBV5-4 | TRBD2
CASSFSSGGGGRSYNEQFF | TRBJ2-1 | 19 | TRBV28 | TRBD2
CASSWGLAVGQETQYF | TRBJ2-5 | 16 | TRBV5-4 | TRBD2
CASSKRFGRNGDSDTQYF | TRBJ2-3 | 18 | TRBV4-2 | -
CASSVGGDGPQHF | TRBJ1-5 | 13 | TRBV9 | -
CASSLEENTIYF | TRBJ1-3 | 12 | TRBV5-1 | -
CASSIKGSQHF | TRBJ1-5 | 11 | TRBV19 | -
CASSSIDSYTGELFF | TRBJ2-2 | 15 | TRBV5-8 | -
CASRGGGTPYEQYF | TRBJ2-7 | 14 | TRBV28 | -
CASSPGGSQTNTGELFF | TRBJ2-2 | 17 | TRBV5-5 | TRBD2
CASSRQVPEAFF | TRBJ1-1 | 12 | TRBV2 | -
CASSATSGRPNEQFF | TRBJ2-1 | 15 | TRBV9 | TRBD2
CSVSITGGETQYF | TRBJ2-5 | 13 | TRBV29-1 | TRBD2
CASSLEQGITEAFF | TRBJ1-1 | 14 | TRBV27 | -
CASSLAGDGRAHEQYF | TRBJ2-7 | 16 | TRBV5-6 | TRBD2
CASSAGTLGYGYTF | TRBJ1-2 | 14 | TRBV5-6 | -
CASSERAGSTDTQYF | TRBJ2-3 | 15 | TRBV6-4 | -
CASSFGTGVSDTEAFF | TRBJ1-1 | 16 | TRBV5-1 | TRBD1
CANGQITYGYTF | TRBJ1-2 | 12 | TRBV7-9 | -
CASSGLRGRYEQYF | TRBJ2-7 | 14 | TRBV2 | -
CSGVIQETQYF | TRBJ2-5 | 11 | TRBV20-1 | -
CASSAAGNTIYF | TRBJ1-3 | 12 | TRBV9 | -
CAWSVGGVRSGQPQHF | TRBJ1-5 | 16 | TRBV30 | -